The clone carrying this T cell receptor beta chain was detected only a few times. The data are from a study of blood T cell repertoires in COVID-19. Looking at the study overall: Samples taken during acute and convalescent COVID-19 were collected in the United States, Italy and Spain. The analysed material was cDNA or gDNA that came from T cells, B-cell-depleted T cells, or PBMCs.

The CDR3 has 16 residues. Per germline, CDR1 MGHDK and CDR2 SYGVNS. The ends lost 7 bases at V and 7 bases at J; junction bases unmatched: 16. Using immunoSEQ multiplex PCR, the repertoire was profiled, and TCRdb retains in-frame clones only, with some absent. The table lists more than 400,000 clones, approximately 85% of them singletons, with approximately 3% in the top ten. The TCR comes from a human donor in a cohort sampled during active COVID-19. The sequencing input was peripheral blood. The chain joins TRBV25-1 to TRBJ2-1, with TRBD2 identical over 7 bases. The CDR3 nucleotides are TGTGCCAGCACCAAACGGGGGGACCGGGTTGTAAATGAGCAGTTCTTC. Protein sequence: CASTKRGDRVVNEQFF.